This TCR beta chain was recorded in a study of CD8 T cells in ankylosing spondylitis. Regarding the study as a whole: It appeared that ankylosing spondylitis blood was characterized by a TCR beta motif of fewer than ten highly homologous variants. Disease-linked clones displayed a CD8+ phenotype and appeared relatively rarely in peripheral blood. Matched synovial fluid from ankylosing spondylitis patients was reported to be enriched for disease-linked clones.

About this clonotype: Its antigen is as yet unknown.

CDR3 size: 18 residues. Germline values: CDR1 SGHVS, CDR2 FQNEAQ. V dropped 2 bases and J dropped 4; count of bases not matched to a gene: 12. One entry per CDR3 protein results from TCRdb running MiXCR on the 5' RACE reads. The table shows roughly 86,000 distinct CDR3 sequences, with around 10% occurring only once. The V and J genes are TRBV7-8 and TRBJ2-4; TRBD2 matches 9 bases. The source of this sequence is a male donor with ankylosing spondylitis or in good health (not recorded which). Specimen: blood, either unsorted or a sorted T cell fraction (not recorded which). CDR3 protein: CASSLPRRLAGLKNIQYF. The CDR3 bases are TGTGCCAGCAGCTTACCGCGAAGGCTAGCGGGGTTGAAAAACATTCAGTACTTC.